The source of this TCR beta chain is a study of T-cell reconstitution after alpha-beta-depleted transplantation in children. Germline V lookup: CDR1 SGHTA, CDR2 FQGTGA. This CDR3 has 15 amino acids. V lost 4 bases, J lost 4 bases, and 3 bases stayed unmatched. Unique molecular identifiers were incorporated when the TCRbeta library was constructed. Via MiXCR, TCRdb re-called the PCR reads, giving one row per CDR3 protein. There are around 60,000 distinct CDR3 sequences in the sample; around 40% occur only once, and approximately 98% lies in the top ten. The specimen was PBMCs, mostly from graft donor cells, collected 360 days after TCRalphabeta/CD19-depleted stem cell transplant. This TCR derives from a male patient younger than 18 who had a stem cell transplant for acute lymphoblastic leukemia, so the T cells may come from the graft donor. This sequence joins TRBV7-3 and TRBJ2-1; 11 bases line up with TRBD2. For the CDR3, the DNA is TGTGCCAGCAGCTCGACTAGCGGGAAATACAATGAGCAGTTCTTC. This sequence encodes CASSSTSGKYNEQFF.